This TCR beta chain was sequenced during a study of T cell responses to AZD1222 COVID-19 vaccine. Note on this clone: Its antigen is unidentified.

Generated by immunoSEQ multiplex PCR, the TCRdb table keeps only in-frame clones and is missing some. The data show some 180,000 clones, approximately 92% seen once. This CDR3 is 14 amino acids long. With V trimmed by 6 bases and J by 6 bases, 8 bases remained unmatched. The germline V gene has CDR1 MDHEN and CDR2 SYDVKM. Study-wide findings and caveats: No day 14 peak samples; only post-peak repertoires were characterized.

Sample: peripheral blood, taken on day 0 of AZD1222 vaccination. V gene TRBV28 combines with J gene TRBJ1-2, with TRBD1 matching over 9 bases. The receptor comes from an adult in good health. CDR3 loop: CASRVGQGFDGYTF. In nucleotides, the CDR3 is TGTGCCAGCAGAGTGGGACAGGGCTTTGATGGCTACACCTTC.